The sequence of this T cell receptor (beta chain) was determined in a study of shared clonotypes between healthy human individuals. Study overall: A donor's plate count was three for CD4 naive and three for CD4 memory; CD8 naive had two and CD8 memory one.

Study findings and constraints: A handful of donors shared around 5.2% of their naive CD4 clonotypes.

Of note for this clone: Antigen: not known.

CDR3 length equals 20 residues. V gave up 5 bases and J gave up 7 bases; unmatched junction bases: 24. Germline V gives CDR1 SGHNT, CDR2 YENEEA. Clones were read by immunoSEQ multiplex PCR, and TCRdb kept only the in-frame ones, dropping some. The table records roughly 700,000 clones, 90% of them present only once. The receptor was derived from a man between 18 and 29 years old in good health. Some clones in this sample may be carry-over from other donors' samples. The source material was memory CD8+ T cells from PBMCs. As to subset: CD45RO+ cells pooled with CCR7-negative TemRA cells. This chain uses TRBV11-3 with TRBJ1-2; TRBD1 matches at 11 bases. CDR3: CASSPPLEDRGQLGQFGYTF. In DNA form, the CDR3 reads TGTGCCAGCAGCCCCCCGCTAGAGGACAGGGGGCAACTGGGCCAATTTGGCTACACCTTC.